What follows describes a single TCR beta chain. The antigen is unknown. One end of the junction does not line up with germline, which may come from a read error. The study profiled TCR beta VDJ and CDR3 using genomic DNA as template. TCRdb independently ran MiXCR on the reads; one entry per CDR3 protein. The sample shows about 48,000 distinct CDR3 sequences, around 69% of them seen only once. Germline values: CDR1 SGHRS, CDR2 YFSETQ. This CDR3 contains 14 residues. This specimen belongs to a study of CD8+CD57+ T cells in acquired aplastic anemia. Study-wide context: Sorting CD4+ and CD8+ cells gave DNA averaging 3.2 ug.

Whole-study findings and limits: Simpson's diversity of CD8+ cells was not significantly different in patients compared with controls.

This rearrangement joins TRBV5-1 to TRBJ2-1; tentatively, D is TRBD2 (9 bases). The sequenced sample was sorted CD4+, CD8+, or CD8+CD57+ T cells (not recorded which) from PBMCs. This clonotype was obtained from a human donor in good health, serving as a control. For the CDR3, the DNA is TGCGCCAGCGGACAGGGACTAGCAGGCAATGAGCGGTTCTTC. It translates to CASGQGLAGNERFF.